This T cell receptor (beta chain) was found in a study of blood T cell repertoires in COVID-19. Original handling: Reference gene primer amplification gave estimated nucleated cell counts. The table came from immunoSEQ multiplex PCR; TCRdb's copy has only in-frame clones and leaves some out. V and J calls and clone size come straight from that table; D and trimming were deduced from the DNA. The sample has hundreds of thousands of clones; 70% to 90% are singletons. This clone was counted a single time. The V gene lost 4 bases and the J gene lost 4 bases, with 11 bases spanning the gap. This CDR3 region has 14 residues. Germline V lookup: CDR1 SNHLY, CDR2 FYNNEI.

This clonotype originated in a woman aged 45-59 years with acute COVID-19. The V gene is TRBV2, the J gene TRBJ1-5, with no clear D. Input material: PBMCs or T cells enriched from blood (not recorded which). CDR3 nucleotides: TGTGCCAGCAGTGTATTGGAGCCGAATCAGCCCCAGCATTTT. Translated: CASSVLEPNQPQHF.